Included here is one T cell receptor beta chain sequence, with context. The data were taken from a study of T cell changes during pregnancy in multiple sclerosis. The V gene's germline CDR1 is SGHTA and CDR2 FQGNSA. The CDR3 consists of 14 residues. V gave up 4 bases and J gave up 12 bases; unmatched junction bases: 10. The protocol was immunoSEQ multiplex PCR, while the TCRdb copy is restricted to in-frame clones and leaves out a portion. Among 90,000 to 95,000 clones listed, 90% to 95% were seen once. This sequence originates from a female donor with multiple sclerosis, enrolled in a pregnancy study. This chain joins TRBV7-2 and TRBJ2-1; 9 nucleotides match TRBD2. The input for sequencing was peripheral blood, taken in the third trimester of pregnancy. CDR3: CASSSQVAGGLQFF. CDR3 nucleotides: TGTGCCAGCAGCTCCCAGGTGGCGGGAGGGCTGCAGTTCTTC.